A selection of T cell receptor beta chains follows, all from one sample in a study of shared clonotypes between healthy human individuals. The repertoire was sequenced with immunoSEQ multiplex PCR; TCRdb's copy has only in-frame clones and lacks some. The profile covers about 2.4 million clones, with roughly 93% appearing a single time and more than 0.35% taken by the ten largest. The sample taken for sequencing was naive CD4+ T cells from PBMCs. The origin of the receptors is a man between 18 and 35 years old in good health. Some clones in this sample may be carry-over from other donors' samples. Each CDR3 is given with its conserved first and last residue. A D gene is named only where the DNA matches it firmly. Clone size appears in some rows only: once, few, many, or a class for an expanded clone.

TRBD1 NA TRBJ2-7 TRBV7-3 TGTGCCAGCAGCCCAGGGGGTAACGACGGAGTCTACGAGCAGTACTTC CASSPGGNDGVYEQYF
NA NA TRBJ2-4 TRBV7-7 TGTGCCAGCCATGGACAGTTGTGGATTGGGGGCAAAAACATTCAGTACTTC CASHGQLWIGGKNIQYF
TRBD2 NA TRBJ2-1 TRBV4-2 TGTGCCAGCAGCCCTGTGGGGCGGGAGGGGGACAATGAGCAGTTCTTC CASSPVGREGDNEQFF
TRBD1 once TRBJ1-5 TRBV6-6 TGTGCCAGCAGACGGGGACAGGGGGATCAGCCCCAGCATTTT CASRRGQGDQPQHF
NA NA TRBJ2-4 TRBV20-1 TGCAGTGCTATTCGCGGGAACATTCAGTACTTC CSAIRGNIQYF
NA NA TRBJ2-2 TRBV7-9 TGTGCTAGCGGCGGTTTGACTCAGAACACCGGGGAGCTGTTTTTT CASGGLTQNTGELFF
TRBD2 NA TRBJ2-3 TRBV6-1 TGTGCCAGCAGTGCTGGGCCTAGCGGGAGCACAGATACGCAGTATTTT CASSAGPSGSTDTQYF
TRBD2 NA TRBJ2-7 TRBV11-2 TGTGCCAGCAGCTCTAGACTAGCGGGAGTTAACTACGAGCAGTACTTC CASSSRLAGVNYEQYF
TRBD2 once TRBJ2-1 TRBV7-9 TGTGCCAGCAGCCCCGGGACTAGAATAAACAATGAGCAGTTCTTC CASSPGTRINNEQFF
NA NA TRBJ1-5 TRBV2 TGTGCCAGCAGTGAATGGGGGAAGGATCAGCCCCAGCATTTT CASSEWGKDQPQHF
NA NA TRBJ1-1 TRBV6-5 TGTGCCAGCAGTTACTCGAGAAATGGTGAAGCTTTCTTT CASSYSRNGEAFF
TRBD1 NA TRBJ1-4 TRBV7-9 TGTGCCAGCAGCTTATGGGGACAGACCCTTGGAGGGGAACTGTTTTTT CASSLWGQTLGGELFF
TRBD2 NA TRBJ2-3 TRBV27 TGTGCCAGCTCGGGGGGTAGCGGGACGACAGATACGCAGTATTTT CASSGGSGTTDTQYF